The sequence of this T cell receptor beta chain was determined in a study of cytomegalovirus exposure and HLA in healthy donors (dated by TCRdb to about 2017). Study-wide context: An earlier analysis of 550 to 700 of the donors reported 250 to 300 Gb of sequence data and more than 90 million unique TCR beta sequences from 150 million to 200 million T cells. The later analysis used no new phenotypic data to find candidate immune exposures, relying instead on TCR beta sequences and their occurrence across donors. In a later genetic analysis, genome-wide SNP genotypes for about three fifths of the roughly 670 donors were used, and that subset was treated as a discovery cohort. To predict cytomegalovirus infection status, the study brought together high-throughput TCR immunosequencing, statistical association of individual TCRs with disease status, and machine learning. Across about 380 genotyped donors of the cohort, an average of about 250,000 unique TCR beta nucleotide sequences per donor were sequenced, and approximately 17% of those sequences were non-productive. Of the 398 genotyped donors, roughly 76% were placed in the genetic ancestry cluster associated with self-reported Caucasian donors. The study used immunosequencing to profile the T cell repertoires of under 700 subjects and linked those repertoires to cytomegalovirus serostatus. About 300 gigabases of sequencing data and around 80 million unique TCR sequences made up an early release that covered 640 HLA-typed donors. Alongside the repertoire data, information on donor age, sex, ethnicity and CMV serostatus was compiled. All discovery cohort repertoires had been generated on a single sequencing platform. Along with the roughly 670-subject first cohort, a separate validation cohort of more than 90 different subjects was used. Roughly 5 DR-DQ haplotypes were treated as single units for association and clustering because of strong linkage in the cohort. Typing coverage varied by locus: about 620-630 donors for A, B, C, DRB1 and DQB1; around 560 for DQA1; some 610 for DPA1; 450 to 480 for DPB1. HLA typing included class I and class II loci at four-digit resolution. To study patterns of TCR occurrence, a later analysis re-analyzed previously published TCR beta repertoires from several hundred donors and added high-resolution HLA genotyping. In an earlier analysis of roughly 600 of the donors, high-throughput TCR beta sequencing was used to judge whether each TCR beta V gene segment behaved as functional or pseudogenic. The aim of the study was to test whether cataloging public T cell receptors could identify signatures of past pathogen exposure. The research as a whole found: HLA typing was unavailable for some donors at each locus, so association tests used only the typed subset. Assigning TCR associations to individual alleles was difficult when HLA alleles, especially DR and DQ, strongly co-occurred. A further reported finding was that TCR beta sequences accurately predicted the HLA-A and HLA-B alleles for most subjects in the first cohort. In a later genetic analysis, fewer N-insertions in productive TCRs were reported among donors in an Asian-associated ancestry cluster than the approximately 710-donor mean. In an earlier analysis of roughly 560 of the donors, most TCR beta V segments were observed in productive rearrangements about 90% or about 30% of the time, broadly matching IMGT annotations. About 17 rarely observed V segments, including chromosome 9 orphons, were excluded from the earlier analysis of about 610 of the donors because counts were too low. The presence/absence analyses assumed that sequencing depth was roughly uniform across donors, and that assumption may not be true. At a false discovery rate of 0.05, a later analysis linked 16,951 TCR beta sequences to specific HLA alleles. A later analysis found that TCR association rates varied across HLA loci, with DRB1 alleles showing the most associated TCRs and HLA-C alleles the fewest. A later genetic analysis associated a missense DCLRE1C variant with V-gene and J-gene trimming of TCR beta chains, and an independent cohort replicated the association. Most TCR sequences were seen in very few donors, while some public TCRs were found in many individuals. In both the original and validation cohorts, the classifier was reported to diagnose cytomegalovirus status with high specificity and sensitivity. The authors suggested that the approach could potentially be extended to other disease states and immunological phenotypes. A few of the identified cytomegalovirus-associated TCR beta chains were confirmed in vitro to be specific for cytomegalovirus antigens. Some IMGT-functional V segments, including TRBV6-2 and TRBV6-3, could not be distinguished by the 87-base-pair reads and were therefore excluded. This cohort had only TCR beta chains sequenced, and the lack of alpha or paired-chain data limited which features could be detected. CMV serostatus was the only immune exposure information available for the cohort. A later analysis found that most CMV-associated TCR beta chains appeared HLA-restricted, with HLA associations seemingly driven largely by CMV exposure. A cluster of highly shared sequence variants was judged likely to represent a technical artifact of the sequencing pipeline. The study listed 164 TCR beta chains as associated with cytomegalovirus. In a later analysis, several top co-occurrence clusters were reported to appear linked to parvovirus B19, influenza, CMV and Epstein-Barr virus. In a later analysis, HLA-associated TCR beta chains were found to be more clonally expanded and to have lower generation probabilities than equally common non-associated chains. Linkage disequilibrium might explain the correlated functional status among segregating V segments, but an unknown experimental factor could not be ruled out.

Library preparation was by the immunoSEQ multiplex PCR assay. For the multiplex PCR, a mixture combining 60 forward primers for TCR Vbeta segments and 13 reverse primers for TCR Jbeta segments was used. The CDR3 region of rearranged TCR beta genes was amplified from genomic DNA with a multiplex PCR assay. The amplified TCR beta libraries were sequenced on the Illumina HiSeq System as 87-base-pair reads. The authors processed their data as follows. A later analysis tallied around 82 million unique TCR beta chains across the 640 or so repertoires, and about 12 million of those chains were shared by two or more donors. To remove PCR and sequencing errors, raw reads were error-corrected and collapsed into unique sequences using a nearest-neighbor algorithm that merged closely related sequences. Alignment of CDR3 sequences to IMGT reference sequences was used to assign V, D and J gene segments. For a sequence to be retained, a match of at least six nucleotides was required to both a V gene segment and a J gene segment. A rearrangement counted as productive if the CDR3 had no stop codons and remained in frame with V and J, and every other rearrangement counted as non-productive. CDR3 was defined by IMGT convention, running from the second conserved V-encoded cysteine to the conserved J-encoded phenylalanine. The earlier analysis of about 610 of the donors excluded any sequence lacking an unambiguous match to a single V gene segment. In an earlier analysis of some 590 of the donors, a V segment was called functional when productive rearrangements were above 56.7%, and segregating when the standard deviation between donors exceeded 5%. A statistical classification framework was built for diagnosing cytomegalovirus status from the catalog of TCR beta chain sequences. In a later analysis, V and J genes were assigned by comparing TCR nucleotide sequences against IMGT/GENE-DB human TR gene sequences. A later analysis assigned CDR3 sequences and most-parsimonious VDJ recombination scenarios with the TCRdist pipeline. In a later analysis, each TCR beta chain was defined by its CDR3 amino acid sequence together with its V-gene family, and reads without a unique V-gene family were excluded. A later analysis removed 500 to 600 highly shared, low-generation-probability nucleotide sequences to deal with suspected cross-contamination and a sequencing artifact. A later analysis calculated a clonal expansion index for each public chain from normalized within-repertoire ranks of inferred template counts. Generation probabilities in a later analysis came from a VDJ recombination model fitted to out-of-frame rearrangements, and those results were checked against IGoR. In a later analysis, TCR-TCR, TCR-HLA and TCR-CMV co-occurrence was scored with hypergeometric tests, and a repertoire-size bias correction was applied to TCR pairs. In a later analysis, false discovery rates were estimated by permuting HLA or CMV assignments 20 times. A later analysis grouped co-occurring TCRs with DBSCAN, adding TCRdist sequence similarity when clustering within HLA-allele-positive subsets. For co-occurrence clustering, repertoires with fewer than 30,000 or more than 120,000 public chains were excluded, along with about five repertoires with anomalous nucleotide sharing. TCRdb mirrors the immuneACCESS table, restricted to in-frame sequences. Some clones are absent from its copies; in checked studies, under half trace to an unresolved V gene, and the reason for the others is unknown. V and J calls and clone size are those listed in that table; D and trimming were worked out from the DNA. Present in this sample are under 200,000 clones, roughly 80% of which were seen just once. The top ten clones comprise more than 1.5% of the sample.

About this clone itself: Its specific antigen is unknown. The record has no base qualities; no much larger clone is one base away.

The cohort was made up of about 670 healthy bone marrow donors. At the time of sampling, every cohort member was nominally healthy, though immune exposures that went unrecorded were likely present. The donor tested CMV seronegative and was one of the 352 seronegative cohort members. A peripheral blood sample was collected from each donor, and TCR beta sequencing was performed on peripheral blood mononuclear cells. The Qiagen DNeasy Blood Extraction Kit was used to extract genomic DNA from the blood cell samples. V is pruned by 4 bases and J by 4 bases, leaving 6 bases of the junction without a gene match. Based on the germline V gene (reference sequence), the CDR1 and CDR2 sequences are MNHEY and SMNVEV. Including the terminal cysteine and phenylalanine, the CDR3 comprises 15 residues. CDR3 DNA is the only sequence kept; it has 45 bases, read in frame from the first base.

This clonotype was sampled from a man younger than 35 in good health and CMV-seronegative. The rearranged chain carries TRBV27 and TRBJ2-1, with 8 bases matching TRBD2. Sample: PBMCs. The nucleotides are TGTGCCAGCAGTTGGGGGGTAGCGGGGTACAATGAGCAGTTCTTC. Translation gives CASSWGVAGYNEQFF.